This TCR beta chain was identified during a study of blood T cells in healthy people across ages. CDR1 and CDR2 from the germline V gene are SGHDN and FVKESK. V lost 0 bases and J 0 bases, leaving 17 bases between the germline ends. The length of the CDR3 is 18 residues. Each donor's blood draw was 8.5 to 10 milliliters of peripheral blood. With a J-beta primer mix and a sample-barcoded 5' primer, a second PCR ran 7 to 11 cycles. Each CDR3 protein gets one entry after TCRdb re-called the 5' RACE reads with MiXCR. The data show 800,000 or so distinct CDR3 sequences, around 68% seen once. The sequenced sample was blood. The clonotype originates from a man aged 30 to 45 in good health. The chain combines TRBV14 with TRBJ2-5; D gene unclear. The CDR3 spells CASSQELKSGSYQETQYF. The CDR3 DNA reads TGTGCCAGCAGCCAAGAATTGAAGTCCGGATCTTACCAAGAGACCCAGTACTTC.